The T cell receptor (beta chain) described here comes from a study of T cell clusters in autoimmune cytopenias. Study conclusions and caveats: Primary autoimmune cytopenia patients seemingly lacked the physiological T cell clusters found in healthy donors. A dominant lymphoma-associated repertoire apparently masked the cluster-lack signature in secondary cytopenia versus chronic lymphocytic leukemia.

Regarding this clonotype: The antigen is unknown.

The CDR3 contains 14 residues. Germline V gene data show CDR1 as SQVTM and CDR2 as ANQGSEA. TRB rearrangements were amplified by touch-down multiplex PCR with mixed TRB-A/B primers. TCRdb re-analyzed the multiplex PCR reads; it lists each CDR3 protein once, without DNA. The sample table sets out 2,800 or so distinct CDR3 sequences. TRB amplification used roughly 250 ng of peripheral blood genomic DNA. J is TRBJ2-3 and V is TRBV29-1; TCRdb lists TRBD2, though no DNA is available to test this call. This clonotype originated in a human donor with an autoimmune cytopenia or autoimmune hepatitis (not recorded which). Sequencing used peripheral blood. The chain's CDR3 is CSVDSGGAEDTQYF.